Here is one TCR beta chain with its context. This clone was recorded once. What this receptor recognizes is not known. No base-level quality is on record; no much larger clone is a single base apart. These data originate in a study of blood T cell repertoires in COVID-19 (dated by TCRdb to about 2020). With regard to the full study: Collaborator samples came from the United States, Italy and Spain and covered acute and convalescent phases of COVID-19. The prospective study material was composed of cDNA or gDNA derived from T cells, B-cell-depleted T cells, or PBMCs. Deeply sampled blood TCRbeta repertoires from subjects exposed to, actively infected with, or recovered from COVID-19 were included in the dataset. The repertoires were made available in a free public database intended to serve as a resource for research on the immune response to SARS-CoV-2. Samples came from the ongoing ImmuneRACE study (first 160 participants) plus 1,254 subjects from 6 global collaborators. Sample metadata almost always included a de-identified subject ID, COVID-19 status, age in years and sex. Where available, HLA class I and class II types were obtained from metadata supplied by the sample provider rather than from assay-based typing.

TCRbeta CDR3 regions were amplified from genomic DNA by means of the immunoSEQ Assay, a bias-controlled multiplex PCR. For the original study's pipeline: The number of nucleated cells in each sample was estimated by amplification of reference gene primers within the assay. To quantify the absolute abundance of each unique TCRbeta CDR3 rearrangement, sequence reads were collapsed and filtered. For each sample, productive Simpson clonality was calculated by taking the square root of Simpson's diversity index across productive rearrangements. In TCRdb, the immuneACCESS table is reduced to in-frame sequences with V and J assigned. These tables do not hold every clone; where another copy was compared, an unresolved V gene accounts for under half, and the others remain unexplained. V, J and clone size reflect that table, while D and trimming were determined from the DNA. For this sample there are 110,000 to 150,000 clones; about 80% appear just once. The ten largest make up 3% to 3.5% of the sample.

As encoded in the germline V gene, CDR1 is SGHTA while CDR2 is FQGTGA. V sheds 2 bases and J sheds 11 bases, leaving 4 bases between their ends. CDR3 length: 11 amino acids, cysteine to phenylalanine. Here the CDR3 DNA is all that survives: 33 bases in frame from base 1. What the authors observed across the whole study: Clinical and demographic metadata were provided uncurated, with the amount varying by source and participant.

Collaborating institutions collected whole blood in K2EDTA tubes following their own protocols. Collaborator samples were shipped for TCRbeta analysis as frozen whole blood, isolated PBMCs, or DNA extracted from either sample type. Source material: peripheral blood. The origin of this receptor is a woman aged 80 or over with acute or convalescent COVID-19. The rearrangement combines TRBV7-3 with TRBJ1-6, with no confident D gene call. The CDR3 region: CASSLLPPLHF. The DNA sequence is as follows: TGTGCCAGCAGCTTACTTCCACCCCTCCACTTT.